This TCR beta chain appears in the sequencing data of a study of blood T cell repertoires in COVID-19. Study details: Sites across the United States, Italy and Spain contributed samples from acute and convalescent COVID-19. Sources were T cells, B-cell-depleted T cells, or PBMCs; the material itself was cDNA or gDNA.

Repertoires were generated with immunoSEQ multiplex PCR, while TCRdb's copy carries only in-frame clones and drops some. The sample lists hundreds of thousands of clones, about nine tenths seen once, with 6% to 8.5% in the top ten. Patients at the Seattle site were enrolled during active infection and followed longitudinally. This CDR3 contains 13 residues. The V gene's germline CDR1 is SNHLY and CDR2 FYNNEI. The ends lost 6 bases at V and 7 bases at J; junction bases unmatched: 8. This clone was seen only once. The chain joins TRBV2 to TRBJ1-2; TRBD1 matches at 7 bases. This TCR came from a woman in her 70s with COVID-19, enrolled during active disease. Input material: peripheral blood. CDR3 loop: CASRRQGDAGYTF. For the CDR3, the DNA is TGTGCCAGCAGGCGCCAGGGGGATGCTGGCTACACCTTC.